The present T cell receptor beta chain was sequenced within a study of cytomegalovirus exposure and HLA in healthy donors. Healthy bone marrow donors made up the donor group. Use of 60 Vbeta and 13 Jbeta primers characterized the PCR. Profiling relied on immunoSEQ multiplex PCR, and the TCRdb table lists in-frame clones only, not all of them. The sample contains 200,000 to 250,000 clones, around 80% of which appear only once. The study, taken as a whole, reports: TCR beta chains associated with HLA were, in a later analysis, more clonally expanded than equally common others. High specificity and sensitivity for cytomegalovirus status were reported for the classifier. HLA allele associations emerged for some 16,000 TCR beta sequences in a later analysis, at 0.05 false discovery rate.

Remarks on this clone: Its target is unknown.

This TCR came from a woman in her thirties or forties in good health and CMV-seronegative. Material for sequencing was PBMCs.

The CDR3 DNA sequence: TGTGCCAGCTCACCACTGGGGCGGACAGATACGCAGTATTTT. Residues: CASSPLGRTDTQYF. The chain is built from TRBV18 and TRBJ2-3; tentative D call: TRBD1 (5 bases). Trimming took off 1 base at V and 3 bases at J, with 8 bases between the two ends. Germline V gene lookup returns CDR1 KGHSH and CDR2 LQKENI. CDR3 length: 14 residues.